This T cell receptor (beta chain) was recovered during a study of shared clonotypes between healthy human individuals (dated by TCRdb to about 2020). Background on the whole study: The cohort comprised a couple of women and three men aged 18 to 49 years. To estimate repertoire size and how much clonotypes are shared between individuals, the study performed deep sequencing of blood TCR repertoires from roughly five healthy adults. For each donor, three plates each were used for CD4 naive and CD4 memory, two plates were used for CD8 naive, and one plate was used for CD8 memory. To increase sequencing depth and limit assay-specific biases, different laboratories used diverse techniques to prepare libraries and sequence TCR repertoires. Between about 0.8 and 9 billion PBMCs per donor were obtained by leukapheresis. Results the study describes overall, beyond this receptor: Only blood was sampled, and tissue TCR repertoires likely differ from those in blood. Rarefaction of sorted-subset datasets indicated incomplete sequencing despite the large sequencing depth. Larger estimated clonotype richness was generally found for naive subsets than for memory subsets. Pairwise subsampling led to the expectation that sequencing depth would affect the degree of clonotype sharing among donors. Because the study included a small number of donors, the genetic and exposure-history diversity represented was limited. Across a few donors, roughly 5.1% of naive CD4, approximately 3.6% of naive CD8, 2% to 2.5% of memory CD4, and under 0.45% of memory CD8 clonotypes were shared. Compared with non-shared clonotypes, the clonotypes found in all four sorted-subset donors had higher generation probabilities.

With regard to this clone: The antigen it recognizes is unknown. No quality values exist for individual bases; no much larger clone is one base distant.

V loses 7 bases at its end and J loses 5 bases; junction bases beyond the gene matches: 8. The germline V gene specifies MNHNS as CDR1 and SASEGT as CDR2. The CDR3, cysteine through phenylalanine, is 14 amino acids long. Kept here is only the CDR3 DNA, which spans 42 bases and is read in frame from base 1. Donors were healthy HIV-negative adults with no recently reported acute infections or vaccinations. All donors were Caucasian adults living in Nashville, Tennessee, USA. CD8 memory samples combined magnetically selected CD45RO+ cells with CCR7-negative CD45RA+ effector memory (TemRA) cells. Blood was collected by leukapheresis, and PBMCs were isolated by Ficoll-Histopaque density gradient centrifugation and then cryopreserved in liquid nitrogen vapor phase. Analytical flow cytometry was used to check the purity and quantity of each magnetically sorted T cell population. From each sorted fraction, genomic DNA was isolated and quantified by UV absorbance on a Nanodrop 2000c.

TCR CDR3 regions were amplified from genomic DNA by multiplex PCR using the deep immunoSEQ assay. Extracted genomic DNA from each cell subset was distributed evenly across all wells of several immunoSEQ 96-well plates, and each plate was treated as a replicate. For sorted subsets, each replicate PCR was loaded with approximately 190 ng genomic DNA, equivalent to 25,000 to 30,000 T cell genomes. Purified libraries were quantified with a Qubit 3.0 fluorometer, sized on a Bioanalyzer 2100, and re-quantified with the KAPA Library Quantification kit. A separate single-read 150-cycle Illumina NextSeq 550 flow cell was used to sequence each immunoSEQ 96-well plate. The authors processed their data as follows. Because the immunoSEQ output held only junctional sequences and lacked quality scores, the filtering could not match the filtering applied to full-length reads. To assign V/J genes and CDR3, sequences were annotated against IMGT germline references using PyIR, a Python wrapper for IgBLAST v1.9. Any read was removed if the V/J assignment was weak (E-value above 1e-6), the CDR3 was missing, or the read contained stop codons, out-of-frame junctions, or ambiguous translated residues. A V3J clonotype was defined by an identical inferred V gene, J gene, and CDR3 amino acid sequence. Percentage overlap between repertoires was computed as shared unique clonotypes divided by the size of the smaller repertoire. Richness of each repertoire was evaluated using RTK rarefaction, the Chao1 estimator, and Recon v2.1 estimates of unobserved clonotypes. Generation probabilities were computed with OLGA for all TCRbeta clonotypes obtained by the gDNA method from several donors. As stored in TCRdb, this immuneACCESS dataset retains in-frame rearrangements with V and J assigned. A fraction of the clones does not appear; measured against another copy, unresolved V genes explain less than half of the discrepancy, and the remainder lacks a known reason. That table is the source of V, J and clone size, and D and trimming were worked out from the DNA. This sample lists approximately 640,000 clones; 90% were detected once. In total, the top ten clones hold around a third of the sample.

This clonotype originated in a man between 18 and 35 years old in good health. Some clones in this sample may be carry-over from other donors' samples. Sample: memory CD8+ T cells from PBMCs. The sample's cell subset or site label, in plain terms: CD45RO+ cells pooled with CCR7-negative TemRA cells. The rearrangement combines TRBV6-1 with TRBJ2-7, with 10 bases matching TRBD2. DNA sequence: TGTGCCAGCACGGGAGCGGGAGGGATGGACGAGCAGTACTTC. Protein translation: CASTGAGGMDEQYF.